The T cell receptor beta chain under discussion was sequenced for a study of regulatory T cells in long-lasting Graves disease. Time point denoted: newly diagnosed GD, antithyroid drugs for less than 3 months. The TCR library was made from RNA extracted from PBMCs. Enrollment of patients was through an endocrinology department in Xi'an, China. Trimming removed 6 bases from V and 5 bases from J, with 17 bases in between. This CDR3 comprises 15 residues. Arm-PCR with iRepertoire HTBI primers amplified the CDR3 regions for these TCR beta libraries. From the multiplex PCR reads, TCRdb called clonotypes with MiXCR, one entry per CDR3 protein. This table holds 580,000 or so distinct CDR3 sequences, about 15% found once. The same sample was also used in a study of T cells in Graves' hyperthyroidism and ophthalmopathy. From that paper: With the HTBI primer set, the TCR CDR3 went through a first round of RT-PCR. Ophthalmopathy onset followed model prediction by a median approximately 6.2 months.

The sequencing used peripheral blood mononuclear cells (PBMCs), collected at new diagnosis, from a patient treated with antithyroid drugs. The rearrangement links TRBV12-3 or TRBV12-4 to TRBJ1-5; D remains unclear. The sequence derives from a young man with Graves disease. The CDR3 spells CASSRYEDGYQPQHF. CDR3 nucleotide sequence: TGTGCCAGCAGCAGATATGAGGACGGTTATCAGCCCCAGCATTTT.